This TCR beta chain was found in a study of T-cell memory formation after mild COVID-19. Germline CDR1 SGHDN, CDR2 FVKESK. The CDR3 spans 16 residues. Trimming at V came to 0 bases and at J to 4 bases, leaving 5 bases not matched to a gene. From the 5' RACE reads, TCRdb called clonotypes with MiXCR, one entry per CDR3 protein. The table has roughly 190,000 distinct CDR3 sequences, more than 9% seen once. This clonotype was counted between two and nine times. Its antigen is undetermined. Whole-study findings and limits: Clones contracting across day 15 to 85 had a balanced CD4/CD8 profile; later expanding clones leaned CD4+. Contracting CD4+ clones were located mainly in CM and EM, and CD8+ clones in EMRA. SARS-CoV-2 specificity was not confirmed for second-wave clones peaking on day 37. Memory cells collected pre-infection included some clones that later responded, suggesting cross-reactive memory joined.

The source of this sequence is a man between 18 and 29 years old who had mild COVID-19 (a few samples of this study predate the infection). Cell type and time point are not known. Sequenced sample: PBMCs or a T cell subset sorted from them (not recorded which). The chain recombines TRBV14 with TRBJ1-2; 10 bases line up with TRBD1. The CDR3: CASSQDPGQGSYGYTF. The CDR3, as DNA: TGTGCCAGCAGCCAAGACCCGGGACAGGGGAGCTATGGCTACACCTTC. Drawing the rest from reference TRBV14 and TRBJ1-2, the complete variable domain is EAGVTQFPSHSVIEKGQTVTLRCDPISGHDNLYWYRRVMGKEIKFLLHFVKESKQDESGMPNNRFLAERTGGTYSTLKVQPAELEDSGVYFCASSQDPGQGSYGYTFGSGTRLTVV.